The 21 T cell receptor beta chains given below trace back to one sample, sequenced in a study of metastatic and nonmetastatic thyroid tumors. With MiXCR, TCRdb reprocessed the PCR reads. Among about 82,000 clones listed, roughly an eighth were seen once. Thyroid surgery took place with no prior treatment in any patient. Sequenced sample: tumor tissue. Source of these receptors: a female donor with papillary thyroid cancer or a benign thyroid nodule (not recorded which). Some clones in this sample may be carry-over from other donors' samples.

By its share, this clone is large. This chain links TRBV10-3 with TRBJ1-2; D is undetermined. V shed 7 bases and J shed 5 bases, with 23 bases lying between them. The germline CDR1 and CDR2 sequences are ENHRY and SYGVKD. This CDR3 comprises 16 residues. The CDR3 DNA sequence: TGTGCCATCACCCCGGGCAGTCTCGAGAGTGTATATGGCTACACCTTC. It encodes CAITPGSLESVYGYTF.

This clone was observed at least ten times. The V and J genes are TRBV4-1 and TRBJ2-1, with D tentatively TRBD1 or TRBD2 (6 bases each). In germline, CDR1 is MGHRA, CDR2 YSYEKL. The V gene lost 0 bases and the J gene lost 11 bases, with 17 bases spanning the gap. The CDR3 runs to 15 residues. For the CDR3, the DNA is TGCGCCAGCAGCCAAGAACGGTGGGGGGCAGGGCAGCAGTTCTTC. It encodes CASSQERWGAGQQFF.

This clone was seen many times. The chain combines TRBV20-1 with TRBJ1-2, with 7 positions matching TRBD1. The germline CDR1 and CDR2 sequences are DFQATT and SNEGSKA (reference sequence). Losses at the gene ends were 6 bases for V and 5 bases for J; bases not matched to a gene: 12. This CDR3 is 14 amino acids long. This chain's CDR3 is CSARSGQDLYGYTF. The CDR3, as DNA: TGCAGTGCCAGGTCCGGACAGGACCTATATGGCTACACCTTC.

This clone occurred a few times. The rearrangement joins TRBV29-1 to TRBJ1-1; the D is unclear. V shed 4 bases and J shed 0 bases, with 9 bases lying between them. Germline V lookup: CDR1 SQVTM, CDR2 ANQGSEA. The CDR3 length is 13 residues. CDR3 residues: CSVVRTMNTEAFF. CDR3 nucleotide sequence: TGCAGCGTTGTAAGAACGATGAACACTGAAGCTTTCTTT.

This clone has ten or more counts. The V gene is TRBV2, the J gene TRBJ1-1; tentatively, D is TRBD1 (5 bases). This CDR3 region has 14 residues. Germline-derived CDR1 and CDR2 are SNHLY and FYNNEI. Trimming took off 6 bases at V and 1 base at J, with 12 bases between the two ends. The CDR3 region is CASRPRGRNTEAFF. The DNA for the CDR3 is TGTGCCAGCAGACCCCGGGGGAGGAACACTGAAGCTTTCTTT. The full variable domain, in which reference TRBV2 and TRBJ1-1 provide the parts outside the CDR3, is EPEVTQTPSHQVTQMGQEVILRCVPISNHLYFYWYRQILGQKVEFLVSFYNNEISEKSEIFDDQFSVERPDGSNFTLKIRSTKLEDSAMYFCASRPRGRNTEAFFGQGTRLTVV.

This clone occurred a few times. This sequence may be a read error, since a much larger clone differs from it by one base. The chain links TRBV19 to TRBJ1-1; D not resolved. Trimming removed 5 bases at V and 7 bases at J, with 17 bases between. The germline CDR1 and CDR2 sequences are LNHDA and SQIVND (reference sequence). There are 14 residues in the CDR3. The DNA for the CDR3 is TGTGCCAGTAGTTTAAGAGGGATCTCCTATGAAGCTTTCTTT. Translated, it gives CASSLRGISYEAFF.

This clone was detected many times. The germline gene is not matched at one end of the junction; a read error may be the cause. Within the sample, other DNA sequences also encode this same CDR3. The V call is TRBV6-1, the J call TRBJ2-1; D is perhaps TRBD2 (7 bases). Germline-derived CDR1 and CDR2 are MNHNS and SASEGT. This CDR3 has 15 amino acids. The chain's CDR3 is CASSEAQGGNNEQFF. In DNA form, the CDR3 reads TGTGCCAGCAGCGAAGCACAGGGAGGGAACAATGAGCAGTTCTTC.

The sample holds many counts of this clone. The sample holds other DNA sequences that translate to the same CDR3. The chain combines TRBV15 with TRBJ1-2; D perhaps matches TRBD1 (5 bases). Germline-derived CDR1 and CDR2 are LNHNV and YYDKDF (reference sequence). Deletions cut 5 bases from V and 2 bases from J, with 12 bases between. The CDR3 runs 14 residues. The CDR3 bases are TGTGCCACCAGCCGTTTGGGACCCAACTATGGCTACACCTTC. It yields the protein CATSRLGPNYGYTF.

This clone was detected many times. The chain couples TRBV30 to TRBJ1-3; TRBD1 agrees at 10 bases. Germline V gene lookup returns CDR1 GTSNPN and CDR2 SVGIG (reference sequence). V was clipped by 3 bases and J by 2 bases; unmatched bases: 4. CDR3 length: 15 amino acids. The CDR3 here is CAWSAGTGAGNTIYF. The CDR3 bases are TGTGCCTGGAGCGCCGGGACAGGGGCTGGAAACACCATATATTTT. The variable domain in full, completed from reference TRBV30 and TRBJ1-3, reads SQTIHQWPATLVQPVGSPLSLECTVEGTSNPNLYWYRQAAGRGLQLLFYSVGIGQISSEVPQNLSASRPQDRQFILSSKKLLLSDSGFYLCAWSAGTGAGNTIYFGEGSWLTVV.

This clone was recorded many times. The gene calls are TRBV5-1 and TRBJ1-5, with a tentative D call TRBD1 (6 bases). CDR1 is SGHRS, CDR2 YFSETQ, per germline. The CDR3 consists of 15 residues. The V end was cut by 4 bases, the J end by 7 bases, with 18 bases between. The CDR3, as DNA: TGCGCCAGCAGCAAGATATACAGGGATAGACAGCCCCAGCATTTT. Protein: CASSKIYRDRQPQHF.

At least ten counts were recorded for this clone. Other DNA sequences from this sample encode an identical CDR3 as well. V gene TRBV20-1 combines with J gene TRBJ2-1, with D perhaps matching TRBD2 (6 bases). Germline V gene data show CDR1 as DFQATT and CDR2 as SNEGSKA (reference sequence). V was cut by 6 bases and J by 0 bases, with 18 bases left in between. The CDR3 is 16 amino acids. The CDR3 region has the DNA TGCAGTGCCTACCCTAGCGTGAGCAGCTCCTACAATGAGCAGTTCTTC. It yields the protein CSAYPSVSSSYNEQFF.

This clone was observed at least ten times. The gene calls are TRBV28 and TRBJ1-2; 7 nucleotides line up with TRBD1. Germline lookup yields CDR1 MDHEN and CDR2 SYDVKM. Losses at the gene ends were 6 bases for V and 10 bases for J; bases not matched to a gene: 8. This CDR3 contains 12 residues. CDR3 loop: CASSARQGVYTF. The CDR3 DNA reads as TGTGCCAGCAGCGCTCGACAGGGAGTCTACACCTTC.

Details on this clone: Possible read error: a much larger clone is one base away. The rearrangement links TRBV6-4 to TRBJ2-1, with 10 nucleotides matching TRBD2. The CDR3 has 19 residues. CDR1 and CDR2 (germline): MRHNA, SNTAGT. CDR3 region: CASSDSGLAYWSSYNEQFF. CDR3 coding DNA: TGTGCCAGCAGCGACTCGGGACTAGCGTATTGGAGCTCCTACAATGAGCAGTTCTTC.

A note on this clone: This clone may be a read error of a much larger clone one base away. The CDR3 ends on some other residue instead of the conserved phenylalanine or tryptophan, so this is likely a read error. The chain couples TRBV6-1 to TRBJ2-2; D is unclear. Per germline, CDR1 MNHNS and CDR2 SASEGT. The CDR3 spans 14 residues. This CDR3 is CASAPRRSTGELFC. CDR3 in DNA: TGTGCGTCTGCACCGCGCAGGAGCACCGGGGAGCTGTTTTGT.

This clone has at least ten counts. CDR3 in amino acids: CASSHDRGDTGELFF. The CDR3 DNA reads as TGTGCCAGCAGCCACGACAGGGGGGACACCGGGGAGCTGTTTTTT. The rearrangement joins TRBV2 to TRBJ2-2; 9 bases line up with TRBD1. The V segment lost 6 bases and the J segment 3 bases; nucleotides outside the gene matches: 5. The CDR3 contains 15 residues. Germline loops: CDR1 SNHLY, CDR2 FYNNEI.

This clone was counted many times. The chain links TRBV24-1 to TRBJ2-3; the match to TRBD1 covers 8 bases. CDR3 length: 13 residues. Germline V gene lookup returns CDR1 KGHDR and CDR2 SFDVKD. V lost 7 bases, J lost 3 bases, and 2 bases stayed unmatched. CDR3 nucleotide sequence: TGTGCCACCAGAGGACAGGGAACAGATACGCAGTATTTT. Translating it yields CATRGQGTDTQYF.

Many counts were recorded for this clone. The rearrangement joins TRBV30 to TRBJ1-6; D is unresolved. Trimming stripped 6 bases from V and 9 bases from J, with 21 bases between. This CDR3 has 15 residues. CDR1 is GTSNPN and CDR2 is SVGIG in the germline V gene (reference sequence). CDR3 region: CACTNGLPGGSPLHF. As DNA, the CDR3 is TGTGCCTGCACGAATGGACTTCCAGGCGGTTCACCCCTCCACTTT.

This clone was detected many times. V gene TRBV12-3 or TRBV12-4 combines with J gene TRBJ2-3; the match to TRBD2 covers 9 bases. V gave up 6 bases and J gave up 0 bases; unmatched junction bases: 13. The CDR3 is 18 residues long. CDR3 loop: CASSPRRLAESSTDTQYF. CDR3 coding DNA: TGTGCCAGCAGCCCTCGTCGACTAGCGGAGTCTAGCACAGATACGCAGTATTTT.

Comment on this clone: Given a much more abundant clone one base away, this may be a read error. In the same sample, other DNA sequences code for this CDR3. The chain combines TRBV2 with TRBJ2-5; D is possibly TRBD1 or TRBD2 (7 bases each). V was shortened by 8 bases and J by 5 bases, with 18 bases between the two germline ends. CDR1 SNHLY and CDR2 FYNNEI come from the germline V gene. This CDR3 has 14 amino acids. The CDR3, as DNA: TGTGCCAGCCACAGGGGAGGGGCGGATGAGACCCAGTACTTC. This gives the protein CASHRGGADETQYF.

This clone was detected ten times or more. The CDR3: CASGGLGDRNQPQHF. The CDR3 coding sequence is TGTGCCAGCGGGGGATTAGGGGACCGCAATCAGCCCCAGCATTTT. The chain recombines TRBV12-3 or TRBV12-4 with TRBJ1-5; a weak D match, TRBD1 (5 bases). The germline V and J ends were trimmed by 8 bases and 2 bases, with 16 bases remaining between them. The CDR3 has 15 residues.

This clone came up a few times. This CDR3 reads CASSPLGQVLSGANVLTF. CDR3 in DNA: TGTGCCAGCTCACCGTTGGGACAGGTCCTCTCTGGGGCCAACGTCCTGACTTTC. The genes are TRBV18 and TRBJ2-6, with 8 bases identical to TRBD1. V shed 3 bases, J shed 0 bases, and the junction held 7 bases outside the gene matches. Germline CDR1 is KGHSH and CDR2 is LQKENI. This CDR3 has 18 residues.